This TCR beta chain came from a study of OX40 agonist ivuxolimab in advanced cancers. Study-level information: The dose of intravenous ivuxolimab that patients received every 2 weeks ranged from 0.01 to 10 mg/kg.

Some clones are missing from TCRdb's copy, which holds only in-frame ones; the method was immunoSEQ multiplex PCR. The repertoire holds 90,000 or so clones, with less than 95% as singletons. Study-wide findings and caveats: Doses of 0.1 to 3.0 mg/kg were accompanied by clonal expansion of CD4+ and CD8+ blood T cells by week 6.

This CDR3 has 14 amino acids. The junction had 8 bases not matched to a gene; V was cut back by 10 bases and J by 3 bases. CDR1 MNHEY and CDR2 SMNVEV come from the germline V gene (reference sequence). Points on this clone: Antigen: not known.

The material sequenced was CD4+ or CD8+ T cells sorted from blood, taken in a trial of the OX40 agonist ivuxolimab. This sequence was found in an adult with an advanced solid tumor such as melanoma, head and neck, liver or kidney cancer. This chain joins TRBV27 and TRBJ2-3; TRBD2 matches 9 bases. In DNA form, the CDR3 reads TGTGCCACTAAACAACTAGCGGGTACAGATACGCAGTATTTT. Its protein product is CATKQLAGTDTQYF.